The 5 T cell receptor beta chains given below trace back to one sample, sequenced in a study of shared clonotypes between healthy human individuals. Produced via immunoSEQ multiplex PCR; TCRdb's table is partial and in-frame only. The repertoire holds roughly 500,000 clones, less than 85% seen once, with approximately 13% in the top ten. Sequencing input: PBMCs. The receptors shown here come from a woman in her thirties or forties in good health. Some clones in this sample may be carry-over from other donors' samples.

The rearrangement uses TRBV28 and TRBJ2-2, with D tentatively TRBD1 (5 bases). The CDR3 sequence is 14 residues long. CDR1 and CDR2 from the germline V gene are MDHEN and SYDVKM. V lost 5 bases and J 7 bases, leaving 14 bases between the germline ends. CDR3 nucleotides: TGTGCCAGCAGTACAGACCTCCAGGGCGGGGAGCTGTTTTTT. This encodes CASSTDLQGGELFF.

CDR3 nucleotide sequence: TGTGCCAGTAGTATAATTCGGACAGGGGGCCATAATGAGCAGTTCTTC. Translation: CASSIIRTGGHNEQFF. The chain has TRBV19 and TRBJ2-1, with 11 bases matching TRBD1. This CDR3 is 16 amino acids long. With V trimmed by 2 bases and J by 7 bases, 7 bases remained unmatched. Per the germline V gene, CDR1 is LNHDA and CDR2 is SQIVND (reference sequence).

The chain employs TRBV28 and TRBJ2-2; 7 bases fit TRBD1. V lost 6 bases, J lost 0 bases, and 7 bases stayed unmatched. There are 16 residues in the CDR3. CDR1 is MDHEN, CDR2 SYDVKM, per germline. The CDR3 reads CASSPRQGSNTGELFF. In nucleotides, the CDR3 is TGTGCCAGCAGCCCTCGACAGGGCTCGAACACCGGGGAGCTGTTTTTT. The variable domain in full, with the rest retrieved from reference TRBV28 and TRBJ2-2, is DVKVTQSSRYLVKRTGEKVFLECVQDMDHENMFWYRQDPGLGLRLIYFSYDVKMKEKGDIPEGYSVSREKKERFSLILESASTNQTSMYLCASSPRQGSNTGELFFGEGSRLTVL.

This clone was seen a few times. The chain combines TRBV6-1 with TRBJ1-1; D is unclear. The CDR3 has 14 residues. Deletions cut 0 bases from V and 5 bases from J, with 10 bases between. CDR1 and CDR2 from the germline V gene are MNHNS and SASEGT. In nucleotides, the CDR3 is TGTGCCAGCAGTGAAGCGCCGGGGATGACTGAAGCTTTCTTT. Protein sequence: CASSEAPGMTEAFF.

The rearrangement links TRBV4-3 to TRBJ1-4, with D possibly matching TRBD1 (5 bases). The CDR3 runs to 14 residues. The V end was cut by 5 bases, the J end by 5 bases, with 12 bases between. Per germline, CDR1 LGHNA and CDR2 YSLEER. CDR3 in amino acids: CASSGTDLNEKLFF. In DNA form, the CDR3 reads TGCGCCAGCAGCGGGACTGATTTAAATGAAAAACTGTTTTTT.